These T cell receptor beta chains were read from a single sample in a study of CD8+CD57+ T cells in acquired aplastic anemia. Via MiXCR, TCRdb re-called the reads, giving one row per CDR3 protein. This table holds about 120,000 distinct CDR3 sequences, 58% found once. The source material was sorted CD4+, CD8+, or CD8+CD57+ T cells (not recorded which) from PBMCs. These receptors originate from a human donor with aplastic anemia. The CDR3 runs from the conserved cysteine through the conserved F or W. The D gene is left open where the match is weak. Only part of the rows carry a size: once, few, many, or a class if the clone is expanded.

V gene	clone size	D gene	J gene	CDR3 DNA	CDR3 protein
TRBV10-3	-	TRBD2	TRBJ2-7	TGTGCCATCAGCGGGACTAGCGGGAGCGCCTACGAGCAGTACTTC	CAISGTSGSAYEQYF
TRBV24-1	-	-	TRBJ2-7	TGTGCCACCAGTGATTCGGGGGCTAACCTTGGGTACGAGCAGTACTTC	CATSDSGANLGYEQYF
TRBV7-8	-	TRBD1	TRBJ1-6	TGTGCCGGGACAGGCAGCCTTAATTCACCCCTCCACTTT	CAGTGSLNSPLHF
TRBV24-1	-	-	TRBJ2-5	TGTGCCACCAGGTCGGGGGCTGGGGAGACCCAGTACTTC	CATRSGAGETQYF
TRBV29-1	-	-	TRBJ1-1	TGCAGCGTTGAACAGGGGATGGACACTGAAGCTTTCTTT	CSVEQGMDTEAFF
TRBV7-2	-	TRBD1	TRBJ2-5	TGTGCCAGCACAACAGGGGGCCGGGAGACCCAGTACTTC	CASTTGGRETQYF
TRBV20-1	-	-	TRBJ2-2	TGCAGTGCCATTGACACATCGAACACCGGGGAGCTGTTTTTT	CSAIDTSNTGELFF
TRBV28	few	TRBD1	TRBJ2-2	TGTGCCAGCAGACCTCTTGGACAGGCTGAGACCGGGGAGCTGTTTTTT	CASRPLGQAETGELFF
TRBV19	-	-	TRBJ1-1	TGTGCCAGTAGTGCCCCCCGGGGTAACACTGAAGCTTTCTTT	CASSAPRGNTEAFF
TRBV10-3	-	TRBD1	TRBJ1-6	TGTGCCATCAGAGGAGATGGGACAGCTAATTCACCCCTCCACTTT	CAIRGDGTANSPLHF
TRBV3-1	-	-	TRBJ2-3	TGTGCCAGCAGCCAAGATGTCGGCAGGACGCCAGATACGCAGTATTTT	CASSQDVGRTPDTQYF
TRBV5-6	-	TRBD1	TRBJ1-1	TGCGCCAGCAGCCTCCCGGGACAGGGGGCCGGTGAAGCTTTCTTT	CASSLPGQGAGEAFF
TRBV7-7	-	-	TRBJ2-7	TGTGCCAGCAGCCAAGGCATAGGGTACGAGCAGTACTTC	CASSQGIGYEQYF
TRBV29-1	many	-	TRBJ2-1	TGCAGCGTGGGGGAGGTGGAGCGGGTCTCCTACAATGAGCAGTTCTTC	CSVGEVERVSYNEQFF
TRBV27	few	-	TRBJ1-4	TGTGCCAGCAGTCCTATACGGAGCCTTTTGGGAAAACTGTTTTTT	CASSPIRSLLGKLFF
TRBV20-1	-	-	TRBJ2-3	TGCAGTGCACCGGGGAGCACAGATACACAGTATTTT	CSAPGSTDTQYF
TRBV20-1	-	-	TRBJ1-2	TGCAGTGCTAGAGATCTTGCAGGGGCGGACTATGGCTACACCTTC	CSARDLAGADYGYTF
TRBV19	-	TRBD1	TRBJ1-2	TGTGCCAGTAGTGTAGCGGGACAGGGATATGGCTACACCTTC	CASSVAGQGYGYTF
TRBV7-7	-	-	TRBJ2-5	TGTGCCAGCGCCCCCGGCAGGCGCACCCAAGAGACCCAGTACTTC	CASAPGRRTQETQYF
TRBV2	many	-	TRBJ1-6	TGTGCCAGCAGTGAAAAGCCAAACTCCTATAATTCACCCCTCCACTTT	CASSEKPNSYNSPLHF
TRBV5-1	-	TRBD1	TRBJ2-7	TGCGCCAGCAGCGGGGGACAGGGGTTCAACGAGCAGTACTTC	CASSGGQGFNEQYF
TRBV9	many	TRBD1	TRBJ2-5	TGTGCCAGCAGCATAACAGGGGGCTCAGAACAAGAGACCCAGTACTTC	CASSITGGSEQETQYF
TRBV27	few	TRBD2	TRBJ2-1	TGTGCCAGCAGTATGACCGGTCTAGGGGCTAGCGGGAGGAATGAGCAGTTCTTC	CASSMTGLGASGRNEQFF
TRBV15	few	TRBD1	TRBJ1-1	TGTGCCACCGGATCCACGCGGACAGGGGGACATACTGAAGCTTTCTTT	CATGSTRTGGHTEAFF
TRBV29-1	many	TRBD1	TRBJ2-2	TGCAGCGTGGTCGGGACAGGGGGCCACGGGGAGCTGTTTTTT	CSVVGTGGHGELFF
TRBV24-1	many	TRBD1	TRBJ2-1	TGTGCCACCAGTGGCCCAAGGACAGGAGTCCGATTCAATGAGCAGTTCTTC	CATSGPRTGVRFNEQFF
TRBV14	-	TRBD1	TRBJ1-2	TGTGCCAGCAGCCAAGCTAACAGGGGAACTAACTATGGCTACACCTTC	CASSQANRGTNYGYTF
TRBV5-1	-	-	TRBJ2-7	TGCGCCAGCAGCTTAAACCGGGACAAGACCTACGAGCAGTACTTC	CASSLNRDKTYEQYF
TRBV6-1	-	-	TRBJ1-1	TGTGCCAGCACCCCGGACAGAGAAGAAGCTTTCTTT	CASTPDREEAFF
TRBV5-1	few	TRBD1	TRBJ2-7	TGCGCCAGCAGCCCACGGCCGGGACAGGGTGCCTACGAGCAGTACTTC	CASSPRPGQGAYEQYF
TRBV2	-	TRBD2	TRBJ2-5	TGTGCCAGCAGTGAAGGCGGGGGTCTTGTGACCCAGTACTTC	CASSEGGGLVTQYF
TRBV15	few	TRBD1	TRBJ1-5	TGTGCCACCAGCAGCGAAGACAGGGGAGGCAATCAGCCCCAGCATTTT	CATSSEDRGGNQPQHF
TRBV15	-	-	TRBJ2-5	TGTGCCACCAGCCGGAGGCAGGGGGAGACCCAGTACTTC	CATSRRQGETQYF
TRBV24-1	-	TRBD2	TRBJ2-2	TGTGCCACCAGTGAAGCGGGGGCTGGCGGGGAGCTGTTTTTT	CATSEAGAGGELFF
TRBV4-2	-	TRBD2	TRBJ2-5	TGTGCCAGCAGCCTGGGGACTAGCGGGCTCCAAGAGACCCAGTACTTC	CASSLGTSGLQETQYF
TRBV7-2	many	TRBD1	TRBJ1-4	TGTGCCAGCAGCTCACGGGACAGGGGGCTCGTTAATGAAAAACTGTTTTTT	CASSSRDRGLVNEKLFF
TRBV7-3	-	-	TRBJ2-6	TGTGCCAGCAGGACCGCCGGGGCCAACGTCCTGACTTTC	CASRTAGANVLTF
TRBV10-3	once	-	TRBJ2-7	TGTGCCATCAGTTCCAGAGCAGGGGAGATTGAGTACTTC	CAISSRAGEIEYF
TRBV20-1	-	-	TRBJ2-1	TGCAGTGCTAGAGCAGCGGCCGGGAGCAATGAGCAGTTCTTC	CSARAAAGSNEQFF
TRBV29-1	-	TRBD1	TRBJ2-3	TGCAGCGTGGGACAGGGGCTGACAGATACGCAGTATTTT	CSVGQGLTDTQYF
TRBV15	-	TRBD2	TRBJ2-7	TGTGCCACCAGCAGCCGGGAGGTTGTCAACGAGCAGTACTTC	CATSSREVVNEQYF
TRBV20-1	-	-	TRBJ2-6	TGCAGTGCTTCCCGAGGGGGGGTTAGCTCTGGGGCCAACGTCCTGACTTTC	CSASRGGVSSGANVLTF
TRBV24-1	few	-	TRBJ2-1	TGTGCCACCAAGGGGGGGTACAATGAGCAGTTCTTC	CATKGGYNEQFF
TRBV19	many	TRBD2	TRBJ2-7	TGTGCCAGTAGTATAGATCTTAGCGGGAGCTTGACAGACGAGCAGTACTTC	CASSIDLSGSLTDEQYF
TRBV11-2	-	-	TRBJ2-3	TGTGCCAGCAGCCCGGGTCGCTTCGTCTCAGATACGCAGTATTTT	CASSPGRFVSDTQYF
TRBV10-1	few	-	TRBJ2-3	TGCGCCAGCAGTGTCAACGACAGGCTCTACACAGATACGCAGTATTTT	CASSVNDRLYTDTQYF
TRBV10-3	-	-	TRBJ1-2	TGTGCCATCGAGGCAGGAGGGGCAGCTAACTATGGCTACACCTTC	CAIEAGGAANYGYTF
TRBV5-1	many	TRBD1	TRBJ2-7	TGCGCCAGCGCCTCCGGGACAGGGGGCTACGAGCAGTACTTC	CASASGTGGYEQYF
TRBV2	-	TRBD1	TRBJ1-2	TGTGCCAGCTTGGTTCAGGGGGTATATGGCTACACCTTC	CASLVQGVYGYTF
TRBV9	many	-	TRBJ1-1	TGTGCCAGCAGCGTAAGGGGCACTGAAGCTTTCTTT	CASSVRGTEAFF
TRBV7-6	many	-	TRBJ1-1	TGTGCCAGCGGTCTCACCGACAGGAACACTGAAGCTTTCTTT	CASGLTDRNTEAFF
TRBV6-4	few	-	TRBJ2-5	TGTGCCAGCAGTGCGGTCGGGTCGGAGGAGACCCAGTACTTC	CASSAVGSEETQYF
TRBV28	-	-	TRBJ2-7	TGTGCCAGCAGTTTACTGGGGGCTTACTACGAGCAGTACTTC	CASSLLGAYYEQYF
TRBV7-9	once	TRBD1	TRBJ2-5	TGTGCCAGCAGCTCATGGACAGGGCAAGAGACCCAGTACTTC	CASSSWTGQETQYF
TRBV19	-	-	TRBJ1-6	TGTGCCAGTAGAGCACGCGAATCACCCCTCCACTTT	CASRARESPLHF